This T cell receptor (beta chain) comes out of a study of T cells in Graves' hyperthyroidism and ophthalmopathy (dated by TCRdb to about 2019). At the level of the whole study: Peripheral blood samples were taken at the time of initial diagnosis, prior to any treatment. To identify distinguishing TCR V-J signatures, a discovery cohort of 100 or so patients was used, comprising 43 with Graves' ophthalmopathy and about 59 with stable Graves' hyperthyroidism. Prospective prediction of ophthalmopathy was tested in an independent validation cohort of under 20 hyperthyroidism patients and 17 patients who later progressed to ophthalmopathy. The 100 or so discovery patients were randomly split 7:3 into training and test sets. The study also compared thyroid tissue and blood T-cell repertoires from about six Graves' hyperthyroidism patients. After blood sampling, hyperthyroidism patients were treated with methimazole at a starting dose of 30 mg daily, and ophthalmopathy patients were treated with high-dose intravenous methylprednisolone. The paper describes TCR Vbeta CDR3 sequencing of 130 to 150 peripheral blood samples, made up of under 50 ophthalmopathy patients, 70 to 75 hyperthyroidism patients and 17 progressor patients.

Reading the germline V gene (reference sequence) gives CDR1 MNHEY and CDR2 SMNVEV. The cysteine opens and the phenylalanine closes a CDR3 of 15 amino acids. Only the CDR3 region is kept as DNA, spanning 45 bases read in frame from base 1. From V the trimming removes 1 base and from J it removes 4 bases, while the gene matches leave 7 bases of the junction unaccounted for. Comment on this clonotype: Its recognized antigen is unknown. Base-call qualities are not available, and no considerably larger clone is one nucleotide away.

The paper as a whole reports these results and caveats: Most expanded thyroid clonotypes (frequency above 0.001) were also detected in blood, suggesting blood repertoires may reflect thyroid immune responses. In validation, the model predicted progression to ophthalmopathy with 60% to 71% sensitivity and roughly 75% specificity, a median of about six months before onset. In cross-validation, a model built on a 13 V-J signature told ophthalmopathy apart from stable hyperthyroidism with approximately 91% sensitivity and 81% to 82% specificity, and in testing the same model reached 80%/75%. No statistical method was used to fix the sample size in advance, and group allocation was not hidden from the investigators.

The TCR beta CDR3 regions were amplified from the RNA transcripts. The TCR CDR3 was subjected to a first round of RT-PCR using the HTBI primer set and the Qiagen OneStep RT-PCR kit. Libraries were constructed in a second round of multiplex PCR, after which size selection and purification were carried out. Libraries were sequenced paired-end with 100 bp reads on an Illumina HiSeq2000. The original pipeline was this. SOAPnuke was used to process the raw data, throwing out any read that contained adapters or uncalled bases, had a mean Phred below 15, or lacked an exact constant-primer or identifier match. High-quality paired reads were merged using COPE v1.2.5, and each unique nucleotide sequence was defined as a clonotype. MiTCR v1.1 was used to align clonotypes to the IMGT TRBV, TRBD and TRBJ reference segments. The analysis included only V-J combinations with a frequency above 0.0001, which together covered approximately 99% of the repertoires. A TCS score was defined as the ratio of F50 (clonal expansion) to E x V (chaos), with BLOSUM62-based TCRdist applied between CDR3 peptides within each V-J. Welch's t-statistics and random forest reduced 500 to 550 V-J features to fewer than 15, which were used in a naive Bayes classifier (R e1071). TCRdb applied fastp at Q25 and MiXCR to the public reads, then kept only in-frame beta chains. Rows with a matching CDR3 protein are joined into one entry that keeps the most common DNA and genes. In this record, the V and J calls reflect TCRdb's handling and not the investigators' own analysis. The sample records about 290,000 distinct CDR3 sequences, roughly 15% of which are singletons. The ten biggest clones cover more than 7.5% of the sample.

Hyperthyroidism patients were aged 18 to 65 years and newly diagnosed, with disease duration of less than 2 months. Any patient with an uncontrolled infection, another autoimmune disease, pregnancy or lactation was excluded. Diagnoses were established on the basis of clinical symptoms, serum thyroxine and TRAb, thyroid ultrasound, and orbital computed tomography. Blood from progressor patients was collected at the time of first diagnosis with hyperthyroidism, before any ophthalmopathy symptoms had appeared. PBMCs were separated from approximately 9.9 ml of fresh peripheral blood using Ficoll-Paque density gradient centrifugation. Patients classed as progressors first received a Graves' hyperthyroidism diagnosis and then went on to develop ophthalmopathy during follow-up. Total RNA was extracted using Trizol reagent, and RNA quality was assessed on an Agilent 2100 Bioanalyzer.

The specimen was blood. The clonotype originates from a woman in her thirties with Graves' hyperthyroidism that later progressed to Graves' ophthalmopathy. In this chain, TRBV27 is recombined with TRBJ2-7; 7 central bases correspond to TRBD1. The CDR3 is CASSLFGTDFYEQYF. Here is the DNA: TGTGCCAGCAGTTTATTCGGGACAGATTTTTACGAGCAGTACTTC.